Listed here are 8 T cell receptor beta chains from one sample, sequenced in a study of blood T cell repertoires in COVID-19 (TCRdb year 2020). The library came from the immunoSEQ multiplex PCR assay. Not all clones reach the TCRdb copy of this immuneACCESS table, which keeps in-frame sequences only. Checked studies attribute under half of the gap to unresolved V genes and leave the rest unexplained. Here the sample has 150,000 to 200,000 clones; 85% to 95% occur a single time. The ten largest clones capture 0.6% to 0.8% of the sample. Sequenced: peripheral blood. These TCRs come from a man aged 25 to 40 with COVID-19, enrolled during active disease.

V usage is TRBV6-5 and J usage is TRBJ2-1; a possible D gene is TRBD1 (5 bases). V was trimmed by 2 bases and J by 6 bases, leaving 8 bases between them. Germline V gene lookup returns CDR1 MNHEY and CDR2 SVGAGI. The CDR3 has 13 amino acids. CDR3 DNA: TGTGCCAGCAGTTACGGGGCCGGCAATGAGCAGTTCTTC. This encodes CASSYGAGNEQFF.

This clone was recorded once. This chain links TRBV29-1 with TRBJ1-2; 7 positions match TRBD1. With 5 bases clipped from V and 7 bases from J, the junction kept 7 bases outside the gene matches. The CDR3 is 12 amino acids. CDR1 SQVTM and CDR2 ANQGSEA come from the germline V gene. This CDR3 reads CSVSDRAGGYTF. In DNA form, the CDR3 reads TGCAGCGTTTCCGACAGGGCTGGTGGCTACACCTTC.

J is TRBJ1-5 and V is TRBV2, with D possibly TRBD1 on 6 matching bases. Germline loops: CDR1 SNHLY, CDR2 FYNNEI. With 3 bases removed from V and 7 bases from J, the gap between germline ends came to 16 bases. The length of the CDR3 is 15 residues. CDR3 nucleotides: TGTGCCAGCAGTGACCGGACAGCGGGGCGCCAGCCCCAGCATTTT. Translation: CASSDRTAGRQPQHF.

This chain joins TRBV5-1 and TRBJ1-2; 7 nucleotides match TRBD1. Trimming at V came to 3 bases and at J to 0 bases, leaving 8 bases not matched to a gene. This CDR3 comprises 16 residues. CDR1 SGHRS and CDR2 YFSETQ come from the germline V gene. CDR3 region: CASSSGTDSTNYGYTF. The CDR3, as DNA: TGCGCCAGCAGCTCGGGGACAGACTCCACTAACTATGGCTACACCTTC.

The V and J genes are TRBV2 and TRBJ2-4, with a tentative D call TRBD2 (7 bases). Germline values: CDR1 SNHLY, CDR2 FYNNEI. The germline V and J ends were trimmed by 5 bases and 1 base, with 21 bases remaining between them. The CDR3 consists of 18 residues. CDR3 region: CASSRLGEGGIAKNIQYF. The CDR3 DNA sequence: TGTGCCAGCAGTCGTCTAGGGGAGGGGGGGATCGCCAAAAACATTCAGTACTTC.

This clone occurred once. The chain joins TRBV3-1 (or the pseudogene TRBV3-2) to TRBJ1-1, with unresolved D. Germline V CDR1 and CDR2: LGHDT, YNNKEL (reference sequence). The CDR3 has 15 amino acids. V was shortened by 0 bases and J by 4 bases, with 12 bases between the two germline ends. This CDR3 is CASSQEGGVGTEAFF. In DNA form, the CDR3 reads TGTGCCAGCAGCCAAGAGGGCGGGGTGGGCACTGAAGCTTTCTTT.

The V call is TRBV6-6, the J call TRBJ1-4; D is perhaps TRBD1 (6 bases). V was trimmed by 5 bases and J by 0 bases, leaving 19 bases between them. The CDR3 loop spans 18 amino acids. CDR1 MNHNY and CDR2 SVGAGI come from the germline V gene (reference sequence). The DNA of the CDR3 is TGTGCCAGCAGTCAGCGAGGGACACCGTCAGCAACTAATGAAAAACTGTTTTTT. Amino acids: CASSQRGTPSATNEKLFF.

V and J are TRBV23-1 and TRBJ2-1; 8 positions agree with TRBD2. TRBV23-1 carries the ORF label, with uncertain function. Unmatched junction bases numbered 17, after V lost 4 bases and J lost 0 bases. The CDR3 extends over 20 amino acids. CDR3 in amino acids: CASSPAGGSGDASSYNEQFF. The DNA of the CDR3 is TGCGCCAGCAGTCCTGCCGGGGGTAGCGGGGATGCTAGCTCCTACAATGAGCAGTTCTTC.